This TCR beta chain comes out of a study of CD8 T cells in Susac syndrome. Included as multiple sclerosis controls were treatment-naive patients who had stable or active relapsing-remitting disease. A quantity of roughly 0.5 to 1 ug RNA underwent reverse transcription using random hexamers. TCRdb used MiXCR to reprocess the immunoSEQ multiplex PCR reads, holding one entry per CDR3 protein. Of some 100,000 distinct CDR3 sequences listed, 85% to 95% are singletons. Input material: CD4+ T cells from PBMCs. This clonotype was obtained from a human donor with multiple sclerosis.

The CDR3 sequence: CASSSRTGPYGYTF. The CDR3 DNA follows: TGTGCCAGCAGTTCTCGGACAGGGCCCTATGGCTACACCTTC. V and J are TRBV27 and TRBJ1-2; 8 positions match TRBD1. CDR1 is MNHEY and CDR2 is SMNVEV in the germline V gene (reference sequence). This CDR3 is built from 14 residues. V was pared by 4 bases and J by 4 bases, with 5 bases of the junction left unmatched.